This TCR beta chain is drawn from a study of T cell responses to AZD1222 COVID-19 vaccine. The length of the CDR3 is 13 residues. V was shortened by 5 bases and J by 0 bases, with 6 bases between the two germline ends. Germline V lookup: CDR1 KGHDR, CDR2 SFDVKD. Note on this clone: The target antigen is unknown.

Clones were read by immunoSEQ multiplex PCR, and TCRdb kept only the in-frame ones, dropping some. Of about 130,000 clones listed, around 91% were seen once; the top ten hold about 4.3%. Broader study findings: Sampling that yielded the repertoires occurred only after the peak T cell response. AZD1222 recipients seropositive at baseline numbered only six or seven. Nearly half of the spike-specific TCRs reportedly recognize variant regions that carry no mutations. Clonal diversity may have been underestimated in mostly white British donors.

This sequence originates from an adult in good health. Here the sequenced sample was peripheral blood, taken on day 0 of MenACWY control vaccination. The rearrangement links TRBV24-1 to TRBJ2-5, with D possibly TRBD1 on 5 matching bases. The CDR3 sequence is CATSGQNQETQYF. CDR3 coding DNA: TGTGCCACCAGTGGACAGAACCAAGAGACCCAGTACTTC.